The 16 T cell receptor beta chains presented below share a single source sample, sequenced in a study of metastatic and nonmetastatic thyroid tumors. TCRdb re-clonotyped the PCR reads through MiXCR. Found here are about 4,000 clones, 20% to 25% of them singletons; the top ten hold 30% to 35%. Patients were all untreated before their thyroid surgery. Sequenced input: tumor tissue. Receptors were obtained from a male donor with papillary thyroid cancer or a benign thyroid nodule (not recorded which). Some clones in this sample may be carry-over from other donors' samples.

The table lists this clone with a few counts. V and J are TRBV24-1 and TRBJ2-1; TRBD1 matches 7 bases. The germline V gene encodes CDR1 KGHDR and CDR2 SFDVKD. Trimming removed 0 bases from V and 4 bases from J; junction bases left unmatched: 2. The CDR3 runs to 15 residues. The CDR3 protein is CATSDLDREYNEQFF. The CDR3, as DNA: TGTGCCACCAGTGATTTGGACAGGGAGTACAATGAGCAGTTCTTC.

This clone is labeled hyperexpanded (1% or more). The V and J genes are TRBV11-3 and TRBJ2-1; 9 nucleotides align to TRBD2. This CDR3 spans 16 amino acids. Trimming took 5 bases from V and 5 from J; bases not matched to a gene: 10. The V gene's germline CDR1 is SGHNT and CDR2 YENEEA. The CDR3 nucleotides read TGTGCCAGCAGCCTAGGGGTGGCTAGCGGGAACAATGAGCAGTTCTTC. Translating it yields CASSLGVASGNNEQFF.

The chain recombines TRBV27 with TRBJ2-7; a weak D match, TRBD2 (5 bases). The CDR3 covers 13 residues. Per germline, CDR1 MNHEY and CDR2 SMNVEV (reference sequence). Trimming shortened V by 4 bases and J by 5 bases, and 12 bases separated the two germline ends. CDR3 DNA sequence: TGTGCCAGCAGTTACATGGAGGCTCACGAGCAGTACTTC. This translates into CASSYMEAHEQYF.

This clone has at least ten counts. A much larger clone sits a single nucleotide away, making a read error possible. Additional DNA sequences in this sample encode the identical CDR3. The CDR3 sequence: CSVKQGQETQYF. CDR3 DNA sequence: TGCAGCGTTAAGCAGGGTCAAGAGACCCAGTACTTC. This chain links TRBV29-1 with TRBJ2-5; tentatively, D is TRBD1 (5 bases). The length of the CDR3 is 12 residues. Germline CDR1 reads SQVTM; CDR2 reads ANQGSEA. Trimming cost V 5 bases and J 2 bases, with 9 bases left between them.

The rearrangement joins TRBV30 to TRBJ2-1; D possibly uses TRBD1 or TRBD2 (5 bases each). The ends were cut back, 0 bases at V and 5 bases at J, with 11 bases in the middle. Germline CDR1 GTSNPN, CDR2 SVGIG (reference sequence). This CDR3 spans 14 amino acids. The CDR3 sequence is CAWSVTLGDNEQFF. DNA for the CDR3: TGTGCCTGGAGTGTTACACTGGGGGACAATGAGCAGTTCTTC. Drawing the rest from reference TRBV30 and TRBJ2-1, the complete variable domain is SQTIHQWPATLVQPVGSPLSLECTVEGTSNPNLYWYRQAAGRGLQLLFYSVGIGQISSEVPQNLSASRPQDRQFILSSKKLLLSDSGFYLCAWSVTLGDNEQFFGPGTRLTVL.

This clone showed up many times. The V call is TRBV20-1, the J call TRBJ2-3; 9 positions match TRBD2. Germline V gene data show CDR1 as DFQATT and CDR2 as SNEGSKA (reference sequence). The J segment lost 5 bases and the V segment lost 3 bases, leaving 9 bases of the junction unmatched. The CDR3 has 15 amino acids. Here the CDR3 reads CSARGGGRAGDTQYF. The CDR3 nucleotides are TGCAGTGCTAGGGGAGGCGGGAGGGCCGGAGATACGCAGTATTTT.

The chain recombines TRBV7-8 with TRBJ1-2; D is possibly TRBD1 (6 bases). The CDR3 is made up of 15 amino acids. Trimming took 5 bases from V and 7 from J, leaving 20 bases between them. Germline CDR1 reads SGHVS; CDR2 reads FQNEAQ. The CDR3 loop reads CASSTETGTVAGYTF. The CDR3 region has the DNA TGTGCCAGCAGCACGGAGACAGGTACAGTCGCTGGCTACACCTTC.

The gene calls are TRBV7-8 and TRBJ1-2, with 9 bases aligning to TRBD1. The V gene's germline CDR1 is SGHVS and CDR2 FQNEAQ. The junction had 18 bases not matched to a gene; V was cut back by 5 bases and J by 8 bases. The CDR3 contains 17 residues. The CDR3 DNA reads as TGTGCCAGCAGCAGCTCTTCGGTGACAGGGGGAAACTCGGGCTACACCTTC. As protein: CASSSSSVTGGNSGYTF.

By its share, this clone is medium-sized. The rearrangement links TRBV20-1 to TRBJ1-5; D unclear. V shed 0 bases and J shed 0 bases, with 9 bases lying between them. This CDR3 is built from 15 residues. Germline V lookup: CDR1 DFQATT, CDR2 SNEGSKA (reference sequence). CDR3 sequence (DNA): TGCAGTGCTAGAGAGCAGCCTTATAGCAATCAGCCCCAGCATTTT. Its translation is CSAREQPYSNQPQHF.

This clone was counted only a few times. The V call is TRBV28, the J call TRBJ2-3, with a weak D call TRBD2 (5 bases). This CDR3 spans 14 amino acids. The germline gives CDR1 MDHEN, CDR2 SYDVKM. V was pared by 3 bases and J by 1 base, with 8 bases between. CDR3 coding DNA: TGTGCCAGCAGTTTTATTAGCGGCACAGATACGCAGTATTTT. Translating it yields CASSFISGTDTQYF.

This CDR3 is CASSSQGQSSYGYTF. The CDR3 nucleotides read TGTGCCAGCAGCTCACAGGGGCAGAGTTCCTATGGCTACACCTTC. The chain is built from TRBV6-1 and TRBJ1-2; TRBD1 matches 7 bases. The V gene end was trimmed by 6 bases and the J gene end by 4 bases; junction bases not matched to a gene: 11. CDR1 is MNHNS, CDR2 SASEGT, per germline. The CDR3 covers 15 residues.

This clone is medium-sized by share. This rearrangement joins TRBV6-1 to TRBJ1-4; D is ambiguous. The CDR3 has 15 residues. Germline V gene lookup returns CDR1 MNHNS and CDR2 SASEGT. Trimming shortened V by 4 bases and J by 1 base, and 10 bases separated the two germline ends. The CDR3 DNA is TGTGCCAGCAGTGTCCAGACAAGAACTAATGAAAAACTGTTTTTT. It codes for CASSVQTRTNEKLFF.

This clone was counted only a few times. This sequence joins TRBV28 and TRBJ2-3; D unclear. In germline, CDR1 is MDHEN, CDR2 SYDVKM. CDR3 size: 14 residues. V lost 5 bases and J lost 0, with 9 bases in between. CDR3: CASSTASSTDTQYF. For the CDR3, the DNA is TGTGCCAGCAGTACGGCTTCTAGCACAGATACGCAGTATTTT.

The rearrangement joins TRBV12-3 or TRBV12-4 to TRBJ2-1; D is unclear. Between the trimmed V and J ends, which lost 10 bases and 2 bases, there was a span of 15 bases. The CDR3 length is 14 residues. The CDR3 protein is CATANVSPYNEQFF. In nucleotides, the CDR3 is TGTGCCACCGCTAACGTGTCCCCCTACAATGAGCAGTTCTTC.

The V and J genes are TRBV20-1 and TRBJ2-7; 10 bases match TRBD1. Germline loops: CDR1 DFQATT, CDR2 SNEGSKA (reference sequence). V lost 1 base to trimming and J lost 6 bases; unmatched junction nucleotides: 3. The CDR3 extends over 13 amino acids. The CDR3 sequence is CSARGDRGFEQYF. The CDR3 nucleotides are TGCAGTGCTAGAGGGGACAGGGGTTTCGAGCAGTACTTC.

The rearrangement joins TRBV27 to TRBJ2-7; no reliable D call. With 2 bases removed from V and 5 bases from J, the gap between germline ends came to 10 bases. The CDR3 sequence is 13 residues long. Germline lookup yields CDR1 MNHEY and CDR2 SMNVEV (reference sequence). The CDR3 DNA reads as TGTGCCAGCAGTTTAGTTAGGGCCCACGAGCAGTACTTC. As protein: CASSLVRAHEQYF.